Each of the 21 T cell receptor beta chains below was sequenced from the same sample in a study of blood T cell repertoires in COVID-19. Profiled with immunoSEQ multiplex PCR; TCRdb holds only in-frame clones, not every one. This table has fewer than 200,000 clones, 83% appearing once. Sequences were obtained from peripheral blood. These receptors were taken from a woman between 70 and 85 years old with COVID-19, enrolled during active disease.

This clone was seen more than once but under ten times. V usage is TRBV4-2 and J usage is TRBJ2-3, with TRBD2 matching 8 bases. V trimming: 4 bases; J trimming: 2 bases; junction bases outside the gene matches: 11. This CDR3 is built from 17 residues. Germline-derived CDR1 and CDR2 are LGHNA and YNFKEQ. CDR3 residues: CASSPGGASAYTDTQYF. CDR3 bases: TGTGCCAGCAGCCCGGGAGGGGCTAGCGCATACACAGATACGCAGTATTTT.

This chain uses TRBV6-5 with TRBJ1-1; D is undetermined. V gave up 0 bases and J gave up 10 bases, with 12 bases separating them. CDR3 length: 13 amino acids. Germline-derived CDR1 and CDR2 are MNHEY and SVGAGI. DNA for the CDR3: TGTGCCAGCAGTTACTCCCCCATAGATGTAGCTTTCTTT. Protein: CASSYSPIDVAFF.

The V gene is TRBV27, the J gene TRBJ2-7; 12 nucleotides align to TRBD2. V lost 6 bases, J lost 4 bases, and 7 bases stayed unmatched. This CDR3 is built from 15 residues. The germline gives CDR1 MNHEY, CDR2 SMNVEV (reference sequence). The DNA for the CDR3 is TGTGCCAGCAGCCTTAAGACTAGCGGGAGTTACGAGCAGTACTTC. This sequence encodes CASSLKTSGSYEQYF.

The chain employs TRBV5-1 and TRBJ2-5; no firm D call. The ends were cut back, 2 bases at V and 6 bases at J, with 11 bases in the middle. In germline, CDR1 is SGHRS, CDR2 YFSETQ. The CDR3 spans 13 residues. The CDR3 region is CASSFTAEKTQYF. The DNA for the CDR3 is TGCGCCAGCAGCTTCACGGCGGAAAAGACCCAGTACTTC.

The chain links TRBV5-4 to TRBJ1-1; possible D gene TRBD1, 6 bases. The CDR3 length is 15 residues. Per the germline V gene, CDR1 is SGHNT and CDR2 is YYREEE (reference sequence). The V end was cut by 5 bases, the J end by 1 base, with 15 bases between. The CDR3 loop is CASSPAGARNTEAFF. For the CDR3, the DNA is TGTGCCAGCAGTCCGGCGGGGGCGCGGAACACTGAAGCTTTCTTT.

This sequence joins TRBV5-1 and TRBJ2-7; the match to TRBD2 covers 11 bases. Trimming at V came to 0 bases and at J to 0 bases, leaving 11 bases not matched to a gene. CDR1 is SGHRS and CDR2 is YFSETQ in the germline V gene. This CDR3 is built from 19 residues. In nucleotides, the CDR3 is TGCGCCAGCAGCTTGGGACCGGGACTAGCGGAGCGAAGCTCCTACGAGCAGTACTTC. It specifies CASSLGPGLAERSSYEQYF.

The chain has TRBV28 and TRBJ1-4; D gene ambiguous. The CDR3 covers 16 residues. Per the germline V gene, CDR1 is MDHEN and CDR2 is SYDVKM. Trimming left V 6 bases short and J 11 bases short, with 25 bases between. The CDR3 bases are TGTGCCAGCAGACCACCTCCGAAGGGCGCGGGCTTTAAACTGTTTTTT. Amino acid sequence: CASRPPPKGAGFKLFF. Full variable domain (rest looked up from reference TRBV28 and TRBJ1-4): DVKVTQSSRYLVKRTGEKVFLECVQDMDHENMFWYRQDPGLGLRLIYFSYDVKMKEKGDIPEGYSVSREKKERFSLILESASTNQTSMYLCASRPPPKGAGFKLFFGSGTQLSVL.

The chain joins TRBV7-2 to TRBJ2-3, with TRBD1 as a possible D gene (5 bases). The CDR3 consists of 13 residues. Trimming removed 3 bases from V and 3 bases from J, with 7 bases in between. CDR1 and CDR2 from the germline V gene are SGHTA and FQGNSA. CDR3 loop: CASSFPGTDTQYF. The CDR3 bases are TGTGCCAGCAGCTTTCCAGGGACAGATACGCAGTATTTT.

The rearrangement joins TRBV10-3 to TRBJ1-1; 8 positions match TRBD1. The CDR3 spans 13 residues. With V trimmed by 3 bases and J by 7 bases, 4 bases remained unmatched. Germline V gene lookup returns CDR1 ENHRY and CDR2 SYGVKD. CDR3 sequence (DNA): TGTGCCATCAGTGAAAGAGACAGGGGTGAAGCTTTCTTT. As protein: CAISERDRGEAFF.

Written as DNA, the CDR3 is TGTGCCAGCAGTGTCCCGGGAGTTGGGGAGACCCAGTACTTC. Its translation is CASSVPGVGETQYF. V usage is TRBV2 and J usage is TRBJ2-5; weak D call: TRBD2 (6 bases). The ends were cut back, 4 bases at V and 5 bases at J, with 14 bases in the middle. This CDR3 region has 14 residues. CDR1 is SNHLY and CDR2 is FYNNEI in the germline V gene.

The chain is built from TRBV10-2 and TRBJ1-1; a weak D match, TRBD1 (5 bases). This CDR3 has 15 amino acids. With 5 bases removed from V and 0 bases from J, the gap between germline ends came to 13 bases. CDR1 and CDR2 (germline): WSHSY, SAAADI. The CDR3 loop reads CASSRQTAMNTEAFF. CDR3 nucleotide sequence: TGCGCCAGCAGTCGTCAGACAGCGATGAACACTGAAGCTTTCTTT.

The CDR3 protein is CASSDGRGTNSGANVLTF. The CDR3 DNA reads as TGTGCCAGCAGCGATGGTAGGGGGACAAACTCTGGGGCCAACGTCCTGACTTTC. The V and J genes are TRBV9 and TRBJ2-6, with D maybe TRBD1 (6 bases). The germline V gene encodes CDR1 SGDLS and CDR2 YYNGEE. This CDR3 comprises 18 residues. V gave up 3 bases and J gave up 0 bases, with 16 bases separating them.

The chain combines TRBV11-2 with TRBJ1-6, with no clear D. V lost 6 bases, J lost 7 bases, and 13 bases lay in between. This CDR3 has 14 residues. From germline, CDR1 is SGHAT and CDR2 FQNNGV. The CDR3 sequence: CASRFSGGNSPLHF. As DNA, the CDR3 is TGTGCCAGCAGGTTCTCGGGTGGGAATTCACCCCTCCACTTT.

The J gene is TRBJ1-6, the V gene TRBV30; tentative D call: TRBD1 (6 bases). Germline-derived CDR1 and CDR2 are GTSNPN and SVGIG (reference sequence). Trimming cost V 3 bases and J 0 bases, with 9 bases left between them. CDR3 length: 15 amino acids. CDR3 amino acids: CAWSQGSSYNSPLHF. DNA of the CDR3: TGTGCCTGGAGCCAGGGGAGCTCCTATAATTCACCCCTCCACTTT.

This clone has a single count. This sequence joins TRBV5-1 and TRBJ2-5, with TRBD2 matching 8 bases. Germline lookup yields CDR1 SGHRS and CDR2 YFSETQ. The trim removed 2 bases at V and 3 bases at J, leaving 12 bases unmatched. This CDR3 has 17 amino acids. The CDR3 reads CASSLSTTAGVEETQYF. CDR3 nucleotide sequence: TGCGCCAGCAGCTTATCCACTACAGCGGGAGTGGAAGAGACCCAGTACTTC. The full variable domain, completed using reference TRBV5-1 and TRBJ2-5, is KAGVTQTPRYLIKTRGQQVTLSCSPISGHRSVSWYQQTPGQGLQFLFEYFSETQRNKGNFPGRFSGRQFSNSRSEMNVSTLELGDSALYLCASSLSTTAGVEETQYFGPGTRLLVL.

V gene TRBV18 combines with J gene TRBJ2-5; D unclear. The CDR3 spans 13 residues. V gave up 3 bases and J gave up 0 bases, with 5 bases separating them. Germline loops: CDR1 KGHSH, CDR2 LQKENI. Here the CDR3 DNA reads TGTGCCAGCTCACCGGCATACCAAGAGACCCAGTACTTC. Amino acid sequence: CASSPAYQETQYF.

The V call is TRBV6-5, the J call TRBJ2-7; D is perhaps TRBD1 (6 bases). Trimming cost V 9 bases and J 0 bases, with 18 bases left between them. The CDR3 sequence is 15 residues long. The germline V gene encodes CDR1 MNHEY and CDR2 SVGAGI. The CDR3 DNA reads as TGTGCCAGTCGGGTCTCCAGGGGTAGCTCCTACGAGCAGTACTTC. It codes for CASRVSRGSSYEQYF.

The rearrangement links TRBV12-3 or TRBV12-4 to TRBJ2-5, with D unresolved. V shed 6 bases and J shed 1 base, with 9 bases lying between them. The CDR3 sequence is 13 residues long. CDR3 DNA: TGTGCCAGCAGAAGACACACCCAAGAGACCCAGTACTTC. This gives the protein CASRRHTQETQYF.

V gene TRBV2 combines with J gene TRBJ2-2, with D unclear. Germline CDR1 is SNHLY and CDR2 is FYNNEI. CDR3 length: 14 residues. V was pared by 3 bases and J by 1 base, with 6 bases between. The CDR3 sequence: CASSDTRNTGELFF. Written as DNA, the CDR3 is TGTGCCAGCAGTGACACGAGGAACACCGGGGAGCTGTTTTTT.

This clone was detected a few times. The J gene is TRBJ2-7, the V gene TRBV7-9; 8 positions agree with TRBD2. Germline CDR1 reads SEHNR; CDR2 reads FQNEAQ (reference sequence). The V gene end was trimmed by 8 bases and the J gene end by 12 bases; junction bases not matched to a gene: 15. The CDR3 covers 13 residues. The CDR3 nucleotides read TGTGCCAGCGGCGCTGGGCGGGAGGAAGACGCGTACTTC. Its protein is CASGAGREEDAYF.

The chain carries TRBV5-1 and TRBJ1-1; 11 nucleotides agree with TRBD1. V lost 2 bases to trimming and J lost 3 bases; unmatched junction nucleotides: 3. Germline V gene data show CDR1 as SGHRS and CDR2 as YFSETQ. This CDR3 spans 15 amino acids. In DNA, the CDR3 is TGCGCCAGCAGCTTATTGGGACAGGGGGACACTGAAGCTTTCTTT. It encodes CASSLLGQGDTEAFF.